This TCR beta chain is from a study of blood T cell repertoires in COVID-19 (dated by TCRdb to between 2020 and 2021). The study in broad terms: Samples covering the acute and convalescent phases of COVID-19 were provided by collaborators in the United States, Italy and Spain. The prospective study material was composed of cDNA or gDNA derived from T cells, B-cell-depleted T cells, or PBMCs. Samples were obtained from the ongoing ImmuneRACE study (first 160 participants) and from over 1,000 subjects provided by 6 global collaborators. Deeply sampled blood TCRbeta repertoires from subjects exposed to, actively infected with, or recovered from COVID-19 were included in the dataset. The repertoires were released in a freely available public database meant as a resource for research on the immune response to SARS-CoV-2. Where available, HLA class I and class II types were obtained from metadata supplied by the sample provider rather than from assay-based typing. The sample metadata nearly always contained a de-identified subject ID, COVID-19 status, age in years and sex.

Each collaborating institution followed its own protocols to collect whole blood in K2EDTA tubes. For TCRbeta analysis, collaborators shipped samples as frozen whole blood, isolated PBMCs, or DNA extracted from either of those sample types. Study-wide findings and limitations: The quantity of clinical and demographic metadata differed by source and by participant and was supplied without curation.

TCRbeta CDR3 regions were amplified from genomic DNA using the immunoSEQ Assay, a bias-controlled multiplex PCR. Per the source publication's procedure: Nucleated cell counts per sample were estimated from amplification of reference gene primers within the assay. To quantify the absolute abundance of each unique TCRbeta CDR3 rearrangement, sequence reads were collapsed and filtered. For each sample, productive Simpson clonality was calculated as the square root of Simpson's diversity index across productive rearrangements. Here the immuneACCESS table is served through TCRdb, limited to in-frame sequences with V and J called. Missing clones are a known gap in these copies; in checked studies unresolved V genes cover under half, and the rest lacks a known reason. V, J and clone size derive from that table, while D and trimming were established from the DNA sequence. Here the sample has over 50,000 clones; about nine tenths occur a single time. The ten largest clonotypes hold about 6.3% of the sample.

Trimming at the junction amounts to 1 base on V and 10 bases on J, and the germline ends lie 14 bases apart. CDR1 SGHAT and CDR2 FQDESV are derived from the germline V gene (reference sequence). Counted from cysteine to phenylalanine, this CDR3 has 14 amino acids. Only the CDR3 DNA stays, 42 bases, in frame from base 1. Remarks on this clone: Its antigen has not been determined. One base away there is no much larger clone; base qualities are not given.

The rearrangement joined TRBV11-1 to TRBJ2-1; matching of 6 bases hints at TRBD2 as the D gene. Sequenced: peripheral blood. The origin of this receptor is a man in his fifties with active COVID-19. In nucleotides, the sequence is TGTGCCAGCAGCTTAGATCCCTCCGCGGGGGAGCAGTTCTTC. Its coded protein is CASSLDPSAGEQFF.